This T cell receptor beta chain is from a study of T cell repertoires in cytomegalovirus infection. Study-wide context: It was the public TCR beta signatures that indicated both CMV infection and matching HLA type.

The count of this clonotype is one. The antigen is not known. The study, taken as a whole, reports: Public TCR beta family frequency separated CMV-and-HLA carriers, including in an independent cohort.

TCRdb itself ran the reads through MiXCR, one entry per CDR3 protein. This table has a few hundred thousand distinct CDR3 sequences, approximately 15% appearing once. CDR3 length: 15 residues. The germline gives CDR1 SNHLY, CDR2 FYNNEI. Trimming cost V 7 bases and J 1 base; bases outside gene matches: 7. The origin of this receptor is a human donor in good health (CMV status not recorded). Some clones in this sample may be carry-over from other donors' samples. This chain connects TRBV2 to TRBJ1-1; TRBD1 agrees at 9 bases. The sequenced sample was PBMCs. CDR3 loop: CASTHRGLTNTEAFF. The CDR3 nucleotides read TGTGCCAGCACCCACAGGGGGCTGACGAACACTGAAGCTTTCTTT.